The 8 T cell receptor beta chains in this list originate from one sample, sequenced in a study of cytomegalovirus exposure and HLA in healthy donors. It was with 60 Vbeta and 13 Jbeta primers that the PCR ran. Here immunoSEQ multiplex PCR was the method, and the copy in TCRdb shows in-frame clones only, minus some. The top ten clones hold less than 2% of a sample with approximately 160,000 clones, roughly 72% of them seen once. The material sequenced was PBMCs. The receptors shown here come from a man between 35 and 55 years old in good health and CMV-seronegative.

The chain is built from TRBV9 and TRBJ2-5, with 8 bases matching TRBD1. Losses at the gene ends were 6 bases for V and 3 bases for J; bases not matched to a gene: 10. The CDR3 spans 15 residues. Germline V CDR1 and CDR2: SGDLS, YYNGEE. The CDR3 loop reads CASTLQGGREETQYF. The CDR3 nucleotides are TGTGCCAGCACTCTACAGGGGGGAAGAGAAGAGACCCAGTACTTC.

V and J are TRBV6-4 and TRBJ2-1; 13 bases match TRBD2. Trimming cost V 9 bases and J 10 bases; bases outside gene matches: 9. Germline lookup yields CDR1 MRHNA and CDR2 SNTAGT. The CDR3 has 14 residues. CDR3 sequence (DNA): TGTGCCAGGACTAGCGGGAGGTCAGTGGGAGAGCAGTTCTTC. It encodes CARTSGRSVGEQFF.

This clone has just one count. The V and J genes are TRBV21-1 and TRBJ2-3; the D segment call TRBD2 is taken from the table without a DNA check. TRBV21-1 is classified as a pseudogene. This CDR3 comprises 16 residues. CDR3 sequence reads: CASSKAGLDSTDTQYF. DNA of the CDR3: TGTGCCAGCAGCAAAGCGGGACTGGATTCCACAGATACGCAGTATTTT.

The rearrangement uses TRBV6-1 and TRBJ1-5; 7 nucleotides line up with TRBD1. The CDR3 has 14 amino acids. The J segment lost 2 bases and the V segment lost 4 bases, leaving 2 bases of the junction unmatched. Germline V gene lookup returns CDR1 MNHNS and CDR2 SASEGT. The CDR3, as DNA: TGTGCCAGCAGTGGAACAGGGGGCAATCAGCCCCAGCATTTT. Amino acids: CASSGTGGNQPQHF.

V gene TRBV10-3 combines with J gene TRBJ1-1; possibly TRBD1 for D (6 bases). CDR3 length equals 16 residues. The ends were cut back, 2 bases at V and 5 bases at J, with 18 bases in the middle. Germline lookup yields CDR1 ENHRY and CDR2 SYGVKD. The CDR3 DNA reads as TGTGCCATCAGTGAGCCCAGGGGAGAGGGGGGGACTGAAGCTTTCTTT. Its translation: CAISEPRGEGGTEAFF.

The chain carries TRBV9 and TRBJ2-2, with D hard to call. The CDR3 has 14 amino acids. Germline V gene data show CDR1 as SGDLS and CDR2 as YYNGEE. Trimming stripped 3 bases from V and 3 bases from J, with 9 bases between. The CDR3 region has the DNA TGTGCCAGCAGCGAATATCAGTACACCGGGGAGCTGTTTTTT. Translating it yields CASSEYQYTGELFF.

This chain joins TRBV6-1 and TRBJ1-2; D might be TRBD1 (6 bases). CDR1 and CDR2 from the germline V gene are MNHNS and SASEGT. The V end lost 1 base, the J end lost 10 bases, and 16 bases lay between the germline ends. The CDR3 is 14 amino acids. For the CDR3, the DNA is TGTGCCAGCAGTGAAGGGGGGGGCCCCTTGGTCTACACCTTC. It encodes CASSEGGGPLVYTF.

The table lists this clone with a few counts. The J gene is TRBJ2-5, the V gene TRBV5-4; weak D call: TRBD2 (6 bases). This CDR3 is built from 14 residues. The germline CDR1 and CDR2 sequences are SGHNT and YYREEE (reference sequence). V dropped 5 bases and J dropped 1 base, with 12 bases sitting between them. The DNA for the CDR3 is TGTGCCAGCAGGAAAGCGGGCCTCCAAGAGACCCAGTACTTC. It codes for CASRKAGLQETQYF.